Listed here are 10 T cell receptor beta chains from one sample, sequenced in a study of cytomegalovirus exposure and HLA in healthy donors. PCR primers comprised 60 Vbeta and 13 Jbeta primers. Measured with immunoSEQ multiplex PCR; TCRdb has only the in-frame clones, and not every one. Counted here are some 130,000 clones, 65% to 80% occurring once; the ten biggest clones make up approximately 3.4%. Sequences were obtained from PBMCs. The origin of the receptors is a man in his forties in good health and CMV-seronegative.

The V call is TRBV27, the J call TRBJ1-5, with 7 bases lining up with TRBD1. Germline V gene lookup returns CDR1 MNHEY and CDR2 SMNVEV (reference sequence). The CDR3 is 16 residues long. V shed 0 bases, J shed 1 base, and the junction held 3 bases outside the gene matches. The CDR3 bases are TGTGCCAGCAGTTTATCGGGGACAGCAAGCAATCAGCCCCAGCATTTT. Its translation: CASSLSGTASNQPQHF.

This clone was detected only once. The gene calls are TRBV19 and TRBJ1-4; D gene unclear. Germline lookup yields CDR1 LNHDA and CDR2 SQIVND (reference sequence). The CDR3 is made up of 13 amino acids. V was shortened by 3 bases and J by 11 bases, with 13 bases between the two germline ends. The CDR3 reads CASSIWGGDKLFF. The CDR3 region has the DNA TGTGCCAGTAGTATCTGGGGAGGAGATAAACTGTTTTTT. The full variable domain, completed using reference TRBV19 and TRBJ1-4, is DGGITQSPKYLFRKEGQNVTLSCEQNLNHDAMYWYRQDPGQGLRLIYYSQIVNDFQKGDIAEGYSVSREKKESFPLTVTSAQKNPTAFYLCASSIWGGDKLFFGSGTQLSVL.

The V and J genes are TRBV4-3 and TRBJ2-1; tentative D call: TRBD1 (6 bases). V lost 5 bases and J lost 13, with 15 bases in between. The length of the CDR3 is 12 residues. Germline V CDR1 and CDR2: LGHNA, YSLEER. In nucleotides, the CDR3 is TGCGCCAGCAGCATTACAGGGTCGCACCAGTTCTTC. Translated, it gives CASSITGSHQFF.

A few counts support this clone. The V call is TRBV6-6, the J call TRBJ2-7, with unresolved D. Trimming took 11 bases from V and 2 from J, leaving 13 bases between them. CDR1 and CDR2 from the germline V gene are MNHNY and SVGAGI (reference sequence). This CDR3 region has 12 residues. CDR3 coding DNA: TGTGCCGCCGCGACACAACCCTACGAGCAGTACTTC. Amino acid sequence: CAAATQPYEQYF.

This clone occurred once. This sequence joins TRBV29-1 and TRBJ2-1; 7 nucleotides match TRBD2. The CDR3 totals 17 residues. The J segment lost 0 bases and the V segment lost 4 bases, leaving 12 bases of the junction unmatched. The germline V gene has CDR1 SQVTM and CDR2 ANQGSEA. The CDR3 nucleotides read TGCAGCGTTGCTCGCCTAGCGGTTACCAGCTCCTACAATGAGCAGTTCTTC. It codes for CSVARLAVTSSYNEQFF.

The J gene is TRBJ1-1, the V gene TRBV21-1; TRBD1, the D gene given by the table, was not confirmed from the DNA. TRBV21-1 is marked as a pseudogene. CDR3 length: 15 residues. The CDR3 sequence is CASSSPPQGNTEAFF. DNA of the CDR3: TGTGCCAGCAGTTCCCCTCCACAGGGGAACACTGAAGCTTTCTTT.

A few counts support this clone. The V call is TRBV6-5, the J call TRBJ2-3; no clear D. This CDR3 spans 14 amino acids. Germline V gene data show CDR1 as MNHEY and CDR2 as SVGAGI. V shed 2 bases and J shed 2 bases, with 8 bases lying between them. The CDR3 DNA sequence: TGTGCCAGCAGTTACCGCGGTCCCACAGATACGCAGTATTTT. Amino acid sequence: CASSYRGPTDTQYF.

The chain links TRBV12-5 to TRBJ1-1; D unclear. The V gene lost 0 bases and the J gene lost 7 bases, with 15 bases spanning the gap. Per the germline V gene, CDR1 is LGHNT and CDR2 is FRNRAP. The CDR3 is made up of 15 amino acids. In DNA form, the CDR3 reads TGTGCTAGTGGTTTGGTACAGTCTGGTAGAAGTGAAGCTTTCTTT. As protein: CASGLVQSGRSEAFF.

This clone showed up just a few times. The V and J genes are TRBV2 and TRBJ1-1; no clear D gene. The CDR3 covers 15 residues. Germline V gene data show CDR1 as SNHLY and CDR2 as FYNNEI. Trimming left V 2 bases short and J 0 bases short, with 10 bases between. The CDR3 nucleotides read TGTGCCAGCAGTGAAAGGGAGCCATTGAACACTGAAGCTTTCTTT. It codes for CASSEREPLNTEAFF. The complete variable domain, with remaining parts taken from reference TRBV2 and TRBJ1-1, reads EPEVTQTPSHQVTQMGQEVILRCVPISNHLYFYWYRQILGQKVEFLVSFYNNEISEKSEIFDDQFSVERPDGSNFTLKIRSTKLEDSAMYFCASSEREPLNTEAFFGQGTRLTVV.

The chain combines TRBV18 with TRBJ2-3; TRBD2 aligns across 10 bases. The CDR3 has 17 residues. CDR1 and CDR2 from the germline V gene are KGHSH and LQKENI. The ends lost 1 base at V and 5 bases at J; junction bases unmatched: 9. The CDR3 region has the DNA TGTGCCAGCTCACCACAGCTAGCGGGGGCCCGGGTAGATACGCAGTATTTT. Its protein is CASSPQLAGARVDTQYF.